The next 24 T cell receptor beta chains were all read from a single sample in a study of Graves' ophthalmopathy and Graves' hyperthyroidism. Amplified material comprised TCR beta CDR3 regions derived from RNA transcripts. The library came from an HTBI-primed first-round RT-PCR and a second-round multiplex PCR. TCRdb re-analysed the multiplex PCR reads in MiXCR, keeping a single row per CDR3 protein. The table shows 350,000 to 400,000 distinct CDR3 sequences, with less than 20% occurring only once. Sequenced input: peripheral blood. The source of these receptors is a woman between 18 and 29 years old with stable Graves' hyperthyroidism.

This clonotype was seen many times. The chain employs TRBV20-1 and TRBJ1-6; weak D call: TRBD1 (6 bases). Between the trimmed V and J ends, which lost 6 bases and 6 bases, there was a span of 15 bases. The CDR3 covers 14 residues. Germline V gene data show CDR1 as DFQATT and CDR2 as SNEGSKA (reference sequence). The CDR3 nucleotides are TGCAGTGCCCTCGCGGACAGCAGTAATTCACCCCTCCACTTT. Amino acid sequence: CSALADSSNSPLHF.

V and J are TRBV6-5 and TRBJ2-7, with a possible D match to TRBD2 (5 bases). CDR1 is MNHEY, CDR2 SVGAGI, per germline. Trimming stripped 4 bases from V and 0 bases from J, with 10 bases between. The CDR3 covers 14 residues. In DNA form, the CDR3 reads TGTGCCAGCAGTTCCCCTCGGGGCTCCTACGAGCAGTACTTC. Translation gives CASSSPRGSYEQYF.

As regards this clonotype: A much larger clone lies one base from this, so it may be a read error. The chain recombines TRBV12-3 or TRBV12-4 with TRBJ2-7; 9 bases line up with TRBD1. This CDR3 region has 17 residues. V lost 6 bases, J lost 2 bases, and 14 bases stayed unmatched. The CDR3 DNA reads TGTGCCAGCAGCCCCTTTGGGACAGGGAGGGCCCCCTACGAGCAGTACTTC. Amino acids: CASSPFGTGRAPYEQYF.

This clonotype was found many times. CDR3 amino acids: CASSILPGGPPHAAFF. The CDR3, as DNA: TGTGCCAGTAGTATTCTGCCAGGGGGCCCACCTCACGCAGCTTTCTTT. The chain uses TRBV19 and TRBJ1-1; 8 bases are shared with TRBD1. This CDR3 has 16 amino acids. The J segment lost 10 bases and the V segment lost 3 bases, leaving 16 bases of the junction unmatched. Germline lookup yields CDR1 LNHDA and CDR2 SQIVND (reference sequence).

The J gene is TRBJ1-1, the V gene TRBV7-3; no firm D call. Germline V gives CDR1 SGHTA, CDR2 FQGTGA. V was cut by 4 bases and J by 5 bases, with 8 bases left in between. The CDR3 is made up of 12 amino acids. As DNA, the CDR3 is TGTGCCAGCAGCTCGATGGGGACTGAAGCTTTCTTT. Amino acid sequence: CASSSMGTEAFF. Together with reference TRBV7-3 and TRBJ1-1, the CDR3 gives the full variable domain: GAGVSQTPSNKVTEKGKYVELRCDPISGHTALYWYRQSLGQGPEFLIYFQGTGAADDSGLPNDRFFAVRPEGSVSTLKIQRTERGDSAVYLCASSSMGTEAFFGQGTRLTVV.

The V gene is TRBV11-2, the J gene TRBJ2-2, with TRBD1 identical over 9 bases. The CDR3 spans 16 residues. In germline, CDR1 is SGHAT, CDR2 FQNNGV. After removal of 1 base from V and 4 bases from J, the junction contained 4 bases not matched to a gene. The CDR3 here is CASSLVWDRVTGELFF. For the CDR3, the DNA is TGTGCCAGCAGCTTAGTGTGGGACAGGGTCACCGGGGAGCTGTTTTTT.

This clonotype was counted many times. The chain recombines TRBV7-9 with TRBJ1-5, with D perhaps TRBD1 (6 bases). V was trimmed by 6 bases and J by 3 bases, leaving 12 bases between them. CDR3 length: 14 residues. Germline values: CDR1 SEHNR, CDR2 FQNEAQ (reference sequence). The DNA for the CDR3 is TGTGCCAGCAGTGCGGACAGAGACAATCAGCCCCAGCATTTT. It yields the protein CASSADRDNQPQHF.

This clonotype was picked up many times. V is TRBV12-3 or TRBV12-4 and J is TRBJ2-7, with TRBD1 matching over 7 bases. Trimming removed 5 bases from V and 2 bases from J; junction bases left unmatched: 6. The CDR3 covers 14 residues. CDR3 sequence reads: CASSPDREPYEQYF. For the CDR3, the DNA is TGTGCCAGCAGTCCAGACAGGGAGCCCTACGAGCAGTACTTC.

This clonotype was observed a handful of times. The chain employs TRBV11-1 and TRBJ2-7, with TRBD2 as a possible D gene (6 bases). V was shortened by 5 bases and J by 4 bases, with 27 bases between the two germline ends. The CDR3 has 18 residues. The germline gives CDR1 SGHAT, CDR2 FQDESV (reference sequence). CDR3: CASSLLGDGDFGEYEQYF. CDR3 coding DNA: TGTGCCAGCAGCCTATTGGGTGACGGGGACTTCGGGGAGTACGAGCAGTACTTC. The variable domain in full, with the rest retrieved from reference TRBV11-1 and TRBJ2-7, is EAEVAQSPRYKITEKSQAVAFWCDPISGHATLYWYRQILGQGPELLVQFQDESVVDDSQLPKDRFSAERLKGVDSTLKIQPAELGDSAMYLCASSLLGDGDFGEYEQYFGPGTRLTVT.

This clonotype came up many times. The rearrangement links TRBV2 to TRBJ2-4, with no clear D. Trimming left V 10 bases short and J 0 bases short, with 7 bases between. The CDR3 is made up of 12 amino acids. Germline V CDR1 and CDR2: SNHLY, FYNNEI. CDR3 sequence: CATRTAKNIQYF. The DNA for the CDR3 is TGTGCCACGAGGACAGCCAAAAACATTCAGTACTTC.

This clonotype was observed many times. The V and J genes are TRBV3-1 and TRBJ1-5; tentative D call: TRBD1 (5 bases). The V gene lost 6 bases and the J gene lost 1 base, with 10 bases spanning the gap. The CDR3 runs to 14 residues. Germline CDR1 LGHDT, CDR2 YNNKEL (reference sequence). CDR3 amino acids: CASSSQVSNQPQHF. CDR3 bases: TGTGCCAGCAGTTCACAGGTGAGCAATCAGCCCCAGCATTTT.

The V call is TRBV20-1, the J call TRBJ1-2; D might be TRBD1 (5 bases). Germline V gene sequence: CDR1 DFQATT, CDR2 SNEGSKA (reference sequence). The CDR3 loop spans 14 amino acids. Trimming took 4 bases from V and 4 from J, leaving 16 bases between them. In DNA, the CDR3 is TGCAGTGCTAACTCGGGACGGGGACCCTATGGCTACACCTTC. It codes for CSANSGRGPYGYTF.

The chain is built from TRBV4-2 and TRBJ2-4; 15 positions match TRBD2. This CDR3 is built from 23 residues. V lost 4 bases to trimming and J lost 3 bases; unmatched junction nucleotides: 22. Looked up from germline, CDR1 is LGHNA and CDR2 is YNFKEQ. The CDR3 spells CASSPIRTSGGAGPGVVKNIQYF. The CDR3 nucleotides are TGTGCCAGCAGCCCTATCCGGACTAGCGGGGGGGCAGGGCCAGGAGTTGTCAAAAACATTCAGTACTTC.

Turning to this clonotype: This may arise from a read error, as a much more abundant clone is one base away. This is likely a read error, given that the CDR3 carries no conserved phenylalanine or tryptophan at its end. The chain carries TRBV14 and TRBJ2-7, with D unresolved. Germline CDR1 is SGHDN and CDR2 is FVKESK. With 0 bases removed from V and 5 bases from J, the gap between germline ends came to 14 bases. The CDR3 consists of 15 residues. In DNA, the CDR3 is TGTGCCAGCAGCCAAGATATCTTAAGAGTCCACGAGCAGTACTAC. This gives the protein CASSQDILRVHEQYY.

This clonotype was seen a handful of times. This chain links TRBV12-3 or TRBV12-4 with TRBJ2-2; possibly TRBD1 for D (6 bases). The CDR3 has 14 residues. V lost 4 bases, J lost 5 bases, and 11 bases lay in between. CDR3 loop: CASSSTGQTGELFF. The CDR3 DNA reads TGTGCCAGCAGTTCCACAGGGCAAACCGGGGAGCTGTTTTTT.

This clonotype was recorded many times. The chain is built from TRBV12-3 or TRBV12-4 and TRBJ1-1; 8 nucleotides match TRBD1. V shed 2 bases and J 3 bases; nucleotides not matched to a gene: 2. This CDR3 region has 14 residues. The CDR3 protein is CASSLSGGDTEAFF. The CDR3 region has the DNA TGTGCCAGCAGTTTATCAGGGGGCGACACTGAAGCTTTCTTT.

This clonotype was observed at least ten times. The chain recombines TRBV6-1 with TRBJ1-6; unclear D gene. V lost 1 base to trimming and J lost 1 base, with 8 bases between them. The CDR3 length is 16 residues. CDR1 MNHNS and CDR2 SASEGT come from the germline V gene. The CDR3 here is CASSEVQGSYNSPLHF. The CDR3 nucleotides read TGTGCCAGCAGTGAAGTTCAAGGTTCCTATAATTCACCCCTCCACTTT.

In its sample, this clonotype was seen many times. V usage is TRBV4-2 and J usage is TRBJ2-5; D possibly uses TRBD1 or TRBD2 (7 bases each). The germline CDR1 and CDR2 sequences are LGHNA and YNFKEQ. The CDR3 has 14 residues. Trimming pared 1 base from V and 4 bases from J, leaving 10 bases between. CDR3 protein: CASSQAGGGETQYF. Here the CDR3 DNA reads TGTGCCAGCAGCCAAGCAGGGGGGGGAGAGACCCAGTACTTC.

This clonotype was counted between two and nine times. The J gene is TRBJ1-2, the V gene TRBV20-1; the match to TRBD1 covers 8 bases. The germline gives CDR1 DFQATT, CDR2 SNEGSKA (reference sequence). This CDR3 is 13 amino acids long. The CDR3 DNA follows: TGCAGCGCTCTTACCGGACAGGGCGATGGCTACACCTTC. It specifies CSALTGQGDGYTF.

This chain joins TRBV6-1 and TRBJ1-1; D is perhaps TRBD1 (6 bases). This CDR3 is built from 14 residues. The ends were cut back, 7 bases at V and 5 bases at J, with 17 bases in the middle. From germline, CDR1 is MNHNS and CDR2 SASEGT. The CDR3 nucleotides read TGTGCCAGCATTAGAAGGGGGGGAGGGACTGAAGCTTTCTTT. Protein sequence: CASIRRGGGTEAFF.

This clonotype turned up a few times. V is TRBV2 and J is TRBJ2-7, with D possibly TRBD1 on 5 matching bases. The CDR3 is 14 amino acids. Per the germline V gene, CDR1 is SNHLY and CDR2 is FYNNEI. Trimming removed 6 bases from V and 0 bases from J, with 12 bases in between. CDR3 coding DNA: TGTGCCAGCAGCGAACCAGGGAACTCCTACGAGCAGTACTTC. This codes for CASSEPGNSYEQYF.

In this sample, this clonotype turned up many times. V gene TRBV25-1 combines with J gene TRBJ1-1; 8 positions agree with TRBD1. The CDR3 has 13 residues. The V and J ends lost 6 bases and 4 bases, in that order; junction bases with no gene match: 4. In germline, CDR1 is MGHDK, CDR2 SYGVNS. CDR3 nucleotides: TGTGCCAGCAGGACAGGGGAACGCACTGAAGCTTTCTTT. Amino acid sequence: CASRTGERTEAFF.

The chain joins TRBV12-3 or TRBV12-4 to TRBJ2-3; 7 bases fit TRBD1. With V trimmed by 4 bases and J by 4 bases, 8 bases remained unmatched. This CDR3 contains 15 residues. The CDR3 sequence is CASSSQGLTADTQYF. The CDR3, as DNA: TGTGCCAGCAGTTCACAGGGGTTGACGGCAGATACGCAGTATTTT.

Note on this clonotype: At one boundary the junction diverges from the germline segment, which might be a read error. V and J are TRBV7-4 and TRBJ1-6, with TRBD1 as a possible D gene (5 bases). Per the germline V gene, CDR1 is SGHVT and CDR2 is SQSDAQ. The length of the CDR3 is 9 residues. CDR3 sequence: CASSLGGTF. As DNA, the CDR3 is TGTGCCAGCAGCTTGGGAGGGACCTTT.